This record concerns one T cell receptor beta chain sequence. This entry belongs to a study of blood T cells in healthy people across ages. The authors ran a second PCR of about 6 to 11 cycles using a sample-barcoded 5' primer and a J-beta primer mix. TCRdb reanalysed the 5' RACE reads using MiXCR and keeps one entry per CDR3 protein. This table holds 760,000 or so distinct CDR3 sequences, approximately 25% found once. CDR3 length: 15 amino acids. In germline, CDR1 is MRHNA, CDR2 SNTAGT. The trim removed 6 bases at V and 2 bases at J, leaving 7 bases unmatched. These same records also appear under a second study, on T cells of mothers and their children.

The source of this sequence is a boy aged 5-17 years in good health. The sequencing sample was made of blood. The V and J genes are TRBV6-4 and TRBJ2-3; 8 bases align to TRBD2. The CDR3 reads CASRGGGSDTDTQYF. The CDR3 DNA follows: TGTGCCAGCAGAGGCGGGGGGAGTGACACAGATACGCAGTATTTT.